The 13 T cell receptor beta chains below all came from one sample that was sequenced in a study of T cells in localized non-small cell lung cancer. Generated by immunoSEQ multiplex PCR, the TCRdb table keeps only in-frame clones and is missing some. This sample carries around 26,000 clones, 80% to 95% of them seen once, and the ten largest clones take 4.2%. This specimen was peripheral blood, taken before any cancer treatment. The receptors were sampled from a female donor older than 55 with stage II squamous cell lung carcinoma.

The chain has TRBV28 and TRBJ2-1; weak D call: TRBD2 (5 bases). The CDR3 loop spans 15 amino acids. V was pared by 3 bases and J by 3 bases, with 12 bases between. Germline CDR1 MDHEN, CDR2 SYDVKM. CDR3 nucleotide sequence: TGTGCCAGCAGTTTCTCCGGAGGACTCTACAATGAGCAGTTCTTC. It yields the protein CASSFSGGLYNEQFF.

This chain uses TRBV15 with TRBJ1-3; D is unresolved. V lost 0 bases and J lost 1, with 7 bases in between. Per germline, CDR1 LNHNV and CDR2 YYDKDF (reference sequence). The CDR3 length is 15 residues. In DNA form, the CDR3 reads TGTGCCACCAGCAGAGACGAGGGATCTGGAAACACCATATATTTT. This encodes CATSRDEGSGNTIYF.

The chain joins TRBV2 to TRBJ1-5; D is uncertain. The CDR3 contains 11 residues. In germline, CDR1 is SNHLY, CDR2 FYNNEI. V gave up 3 bases and J gave up 5 bases, with 2 bases separating them. The CDR3: CASSDDQPQHF. The CDR3, as DNA: TGTGCCAGCAGTGATGATCAGCCCCAGCATTTT.

The chain employs TRBV5-1 and TRBJ2-1; 8 positions match TRBD2. The CDR3 spans 15 residues. J was trimmed by 8 bases and V by 5 bases; bases with no gene match: 12. CDR1 and CDR2 from the germline V gene are SGHRS and YFSETQ. The CDR3 DNA reads TGCGCCAGCAGAACCGGGACTAGTCCCAATCATGAGCAGTTCTTC. Translating gives CASRTGTSPNHEQFF. Looking up the rest from reference TRBV5-1 and TRBJ2-1 gives the full variable domain: KAGVTQTPRYLIKTRGQQVTLSCSPISGHRSVSWYQQTPGQGLQFLFEYFSETQRNKGNFPGRFSGRQFSNSRSEMNVSTLELGDSALYLCASRTGTSPNHEQFFGPGTRLTVL.

The genes are TRBV4-2 and TRBJ2-7; D perhaps matches TRBD1 (6 bases). This CDR3 contains 15 residues. V lost 0 bases, J lost 0 bases, and 9 bases lay in between. Germline-derived CDR1 and CDR2 are LGHNA and YNFKEQ. CDR3 in amino acids: CASSQEGDTSYEQYF. Written as DNA, the CDR3 is TGTGCCAGCAGCCAAGAAGGGGACACCTCCTACGAGCAGTACTTC.

The chain couples TRBV30 to TRBJ1-5; D is undetermined. With 3 bases removed from V and 7 bases from J, the gap between germline ends came to 16 bases. The CDR3 consists of 14 residues. Per the germline V gene, CDR1 is GTSNPN and CDR2 is SVGIG (reference sequence). The CDR3 sequence: CAWSQSSGYQPQHF. The CDR3 DNA reads as TGTGCCTGGAGCCAATCGTCGGGGTACCAGCCCCAGCATTTT.

The CDR3 sequence: CASTELAGANYGYTF. DNA for the CDR3: TGTGCCAGCACGGAATTAGCCGGTGCTAACTATGGCTACACCTTC. The chain is built from TRBV6-1 and TRBJ1-2; unclear D gene. The length of the CDR3 is 15 residues. The V end lost 7 bases, the J end lost 0 bases, and 15 bases lay between the germline ends. Germline CDR1 reads MNHNS; CDR2 reads SASEGT.

This clone has just one count. The chain links TRBV2 to TRBJ1-2; D may be TRBD1 (5 bases). CDR3 length equals 16 residues. Trimming removed 5 bases from V and 1 base from J, with 17 bases in between. CDR1 and CDR2 (germline): SNHLY, FYNNEI. This CDR3 reads CASSKGGALFNYGYTF. The CDR3 DNA reads as TGTGCCAGCAGTAAAGGAGGGGCCCTGTTTAACTATGGCTACACCTTC.

This chain connects TRBV6-5 to TRBJ2-2; D not certain. Germline CDR1 is MNHEY and CDR2 is SVGAGI. The V end was cut by 6 bases, the J end by 0 bases, with 8 bases between. There are 14 residues in the CDR3. The CDR3: CASSRTTNTGELFF. CDR3 bases: TGTGCCAGCAGCCGCACTACGAACACCGGGGAGCTGTTTTTT.

The genes are TRBV20-1 and TRBJ1-2; unclear D gene. This CDR3 has 10 amino acids. The germline V gene encodes CDR1 DFQATT and CDR2 SNEGSKA (reference sequence). The germline V and J ends were trimmed by 3 bases and 9 bases, with 8 bases remaining between them. CDR3 in DNA: TGCAGTGCTAGTTCGGGGAGCTACACCTTC. Its protein is CSASSGSYTF.

The CDR3 DNA follows: TGCGCCAGCAGTGACTACGGACTAGCGGGACTCACAGATACGCAGTATTTT. Amino acids: CASSDYGLAGLTDTQYF. The chain recombines TRBV10-1 with TRBJ2-3; 12 bases align to TRBD2. The V gene end was trimmed by 3 bases and the J gene end by 2 bases; junction bases not matched to a gene: 6. The CDR3 has 17 amino acids. CDR1 and CDR2 from the germline V gene are WNHNN and SYGVQD (reference sequence).

The rearrangement joins TRBV28 to TRBJ2-7; D is undetermined. Germline loops: CDR1 MDHEN, CDR2 SYDVKM. V gave up 9 bases and J gave up 3 bases, with 9 bases separating them. CDR3 length: 11 residues. Written as DNA, the CDR3 is TGTGCCAGTTCCCTTAACTACGAGCAGTACTTC. Amino acid sequence: CASSLNYEQYF. Combining the CDR3 with reference TRBV28 and TRBJ2-7 gives the whole variable domain DVKVTQSSRYLVKRTGEKVFLECVQDMDHENMFWYRQDPGLGLRLIYFSYDVKMKEKGDIPEGYSVSREKKERFSLILESASTNQTSMYLCASSLNYEQYFGPGTRLTVT.

The rearrangement joins TRBV6-5 to TRBJ2-2; D possibly uses TRBD1 or TRBD2 (7 bases each). CDR1 and CDR2 from the germline V gene are MNHEY and SVGAGI. V was clipped by 7 bases and J by 2 bases, with 14 bases between them. This CDR3 has 15 residues. CDR3 nucleotide sequence: TGTGCCAGCAAGGGGGCGGGGGTCAACACCGGGGAGCTGTTTTTT. This sequence encodes CASKGAGVNTGELFF.